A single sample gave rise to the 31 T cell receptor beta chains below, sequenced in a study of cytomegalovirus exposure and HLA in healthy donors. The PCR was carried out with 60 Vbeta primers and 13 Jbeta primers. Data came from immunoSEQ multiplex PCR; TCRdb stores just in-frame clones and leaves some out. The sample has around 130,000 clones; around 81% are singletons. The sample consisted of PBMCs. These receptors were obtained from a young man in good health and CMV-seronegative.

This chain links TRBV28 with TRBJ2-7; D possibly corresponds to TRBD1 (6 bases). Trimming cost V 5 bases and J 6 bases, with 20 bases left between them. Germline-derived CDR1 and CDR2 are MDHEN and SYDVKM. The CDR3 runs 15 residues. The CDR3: CASSPLISGAGEQYF. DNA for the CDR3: TGTGCCAGCAGTCCCCTTATCTCAGGGGCGGGCGAGCAGTACTTC.

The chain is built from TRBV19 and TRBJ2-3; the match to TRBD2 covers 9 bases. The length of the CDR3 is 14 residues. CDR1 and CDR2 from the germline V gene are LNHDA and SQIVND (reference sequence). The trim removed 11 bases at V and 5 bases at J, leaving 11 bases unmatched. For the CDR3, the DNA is TGTGCCTCTTATGGCGGGGGGGGCGGAGATACGCAGTATTTT. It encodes CASYGGGGGDTQYF.

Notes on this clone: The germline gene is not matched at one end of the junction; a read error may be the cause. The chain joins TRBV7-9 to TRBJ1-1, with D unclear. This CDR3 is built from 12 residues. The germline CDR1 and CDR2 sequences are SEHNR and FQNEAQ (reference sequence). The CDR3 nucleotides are TGTTCCAGCAGCCTCATCCGGGGTGAAGCTTTCTTT. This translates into CSSSLIRGEAFF.

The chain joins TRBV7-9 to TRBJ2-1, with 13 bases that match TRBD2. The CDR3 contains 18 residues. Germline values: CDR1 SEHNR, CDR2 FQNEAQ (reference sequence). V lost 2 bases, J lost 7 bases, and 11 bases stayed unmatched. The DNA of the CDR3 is TGTGCCAGCAGCTTAAGGACTAGCGGGGGCCCTATTTTTAATGAGCAGTTCTTC. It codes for CASSLRTSGGPIFNEQFF.

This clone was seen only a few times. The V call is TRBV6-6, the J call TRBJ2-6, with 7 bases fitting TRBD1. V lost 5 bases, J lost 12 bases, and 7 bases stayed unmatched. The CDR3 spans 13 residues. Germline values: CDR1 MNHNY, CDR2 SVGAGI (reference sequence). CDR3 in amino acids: CASSRRDSRVLTF. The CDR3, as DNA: TGTGCCAGCAGTCGTCGGGACAGTCGCGTCCTGACTTTC.

The CDR3 reads CASRTTYEQYF. Here the CDR3 DNA reads TGTGCCAGCAGGACTACTTACGAGCAGTACTTC. The chain uses TRBV28 and TRBJ2-7; D is possibly TRBD2 (5 bases). Trimming stripped 6 bases from V and 4 bases from J, with 7 bases between. The CDR3 is 11 residues long. CDR1 is MDHEN and CDR2 is SYDVKM in the germline V gene.

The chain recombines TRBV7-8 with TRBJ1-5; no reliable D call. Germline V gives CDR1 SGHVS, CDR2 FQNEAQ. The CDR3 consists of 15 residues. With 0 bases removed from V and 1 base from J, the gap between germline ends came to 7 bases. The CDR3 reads CASSLAGRSNQPQHF. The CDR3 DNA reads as TGTGCCAGCAGCTTAGCGGGGAGAAGCAATCAGCCCCAGCATTTT.

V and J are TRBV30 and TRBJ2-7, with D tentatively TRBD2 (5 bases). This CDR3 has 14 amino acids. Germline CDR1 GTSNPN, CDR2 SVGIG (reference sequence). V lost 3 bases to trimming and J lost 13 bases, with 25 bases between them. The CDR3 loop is CAWSVFTPSSGSYF. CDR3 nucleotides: TGTGCCTGGAGCGTGTTCACCCCAAGCTCGGGGTCCTACTTC.

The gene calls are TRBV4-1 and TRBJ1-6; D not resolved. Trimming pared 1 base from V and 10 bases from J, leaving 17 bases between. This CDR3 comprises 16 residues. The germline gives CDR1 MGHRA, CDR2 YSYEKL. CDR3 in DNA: TGCGCCAGCAGCCAAGCGGCCAGCGCTTATGGGTCACCCCTCCACTTT. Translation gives CASSQAASAYGSPLHF.

The CDR3: CASSLVRTVEAFF. The DNA of the CDR3 is TGTGCCAGCAGCTTGGTCCGGACAGTTGAAGCTTTCTTT. The V gene is TRBV5-5, the J gene TRBJ1-1; D is perhaps TRBD1 (6 bases). Germline V CDR1 and CDR2: SGHKS, YYEKEE (reference sequence). CDR3 length: 13 amino acids. V was shortened by 0 bases and J by 7 bases, with 10 bases between the two germline ends.

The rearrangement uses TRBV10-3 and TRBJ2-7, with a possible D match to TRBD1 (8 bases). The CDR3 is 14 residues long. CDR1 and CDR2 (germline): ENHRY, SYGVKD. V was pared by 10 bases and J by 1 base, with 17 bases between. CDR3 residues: CATTSGTGSYEQYF. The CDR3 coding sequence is TGTGCCACAACCAGCGGGACAGGATCCTACGAGCAGTACTTC.

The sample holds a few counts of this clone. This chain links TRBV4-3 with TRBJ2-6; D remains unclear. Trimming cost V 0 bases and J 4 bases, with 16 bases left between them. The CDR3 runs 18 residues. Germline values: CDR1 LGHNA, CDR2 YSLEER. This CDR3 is CASSQDSGMLRGANVLTF. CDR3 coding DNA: TGCGCCAGCAGCCAAGATTCAGGAATGCTCAGGGGGGCCAACGTCCTGACTTTC.

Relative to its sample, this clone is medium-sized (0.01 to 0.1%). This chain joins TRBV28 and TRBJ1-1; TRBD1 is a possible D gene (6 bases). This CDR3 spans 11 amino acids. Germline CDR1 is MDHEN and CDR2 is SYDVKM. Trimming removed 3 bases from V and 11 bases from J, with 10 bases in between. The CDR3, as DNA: TGTGCCAGCAGTTTGGGGGGGCCGGCTTTCTTT. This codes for CASSLGGPAFF.

The DNA of the CDR3 is TGTGCCAGCTCACCGGGGACAGGGAATCCCTACGAGCAGTACTTC. Its translation is CASSPGTGNPYEQYF. The gene calls are TRBV18 and TRBJ2-7, with 9 bases that match TRBD1. Germline CDR1 reads KGHSH; CDR2 reads LQKENI. The CDR3 consists of 15 residues. The ends lost 3 bases at V and 2 bases at J; junction bases unmatched: 5.

The CDR3 nucleotides read TGTGCCAGCAGCTTAGAGAGGACGCAGTATTTT. It codes for CASSLERTQYF. V gene TRBV11-2 combines with J gene TRBJ2-3; the D is unclear. This CDR3 comprises 11 residues. The germline V gene has CDR1 SGHAT and CDR2 FQNNGV. V lost 0 bases, J lost 9 bases, and 4 bases lay in between.

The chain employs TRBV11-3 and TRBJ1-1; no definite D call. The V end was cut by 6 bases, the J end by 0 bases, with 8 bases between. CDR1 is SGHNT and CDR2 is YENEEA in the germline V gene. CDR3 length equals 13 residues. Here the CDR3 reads CASSPTVNTEAFF. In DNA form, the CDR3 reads TGTGCCAGCAGTCCGACTGTGAACACTGAAGCTTTCTTT.

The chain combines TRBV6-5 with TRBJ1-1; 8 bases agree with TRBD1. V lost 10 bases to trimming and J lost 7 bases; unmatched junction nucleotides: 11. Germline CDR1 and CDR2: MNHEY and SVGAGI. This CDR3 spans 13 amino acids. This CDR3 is CATRQGMNLEAFF. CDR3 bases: TGTGCCACCCGACAGGGGATGAACCTTGAAGCTTTCTTT.

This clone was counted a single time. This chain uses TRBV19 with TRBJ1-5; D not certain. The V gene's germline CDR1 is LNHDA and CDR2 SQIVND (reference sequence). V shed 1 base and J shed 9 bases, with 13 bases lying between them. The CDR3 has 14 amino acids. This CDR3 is CASSIVGPEWPQHF. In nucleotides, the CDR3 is TGTGCCAGTAGTATAGTTGGTCCGGAGTGGCCCCAGCATTTT.

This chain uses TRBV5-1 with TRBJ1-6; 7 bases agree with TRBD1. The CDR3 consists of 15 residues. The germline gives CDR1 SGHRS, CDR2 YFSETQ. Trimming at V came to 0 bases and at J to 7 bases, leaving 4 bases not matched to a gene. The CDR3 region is CASSLEGADNSPLHF. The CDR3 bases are TGCGCCAGCAGCTTGGAGGGGGCGGACAATTCACCCCTCCACTTT.

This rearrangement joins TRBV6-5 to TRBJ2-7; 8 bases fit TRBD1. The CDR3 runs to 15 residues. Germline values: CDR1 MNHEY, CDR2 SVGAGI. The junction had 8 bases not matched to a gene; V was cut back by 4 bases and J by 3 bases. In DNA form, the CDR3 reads TGTGCCAGCAGTTTCCGAGACAGGGGCCACTACGAGCAGTACTTC. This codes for CASSFRDRGHYEQYF.

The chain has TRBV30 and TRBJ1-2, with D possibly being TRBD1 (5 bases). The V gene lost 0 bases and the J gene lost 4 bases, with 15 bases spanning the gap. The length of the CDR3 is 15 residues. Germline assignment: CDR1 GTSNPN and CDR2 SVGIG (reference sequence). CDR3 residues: CAWSVGQGRPYGYTF. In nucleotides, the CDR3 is TGTGCCTGGAGTGTTGGGCAGGGTCGGCCCTATGGCTACACCTTC.

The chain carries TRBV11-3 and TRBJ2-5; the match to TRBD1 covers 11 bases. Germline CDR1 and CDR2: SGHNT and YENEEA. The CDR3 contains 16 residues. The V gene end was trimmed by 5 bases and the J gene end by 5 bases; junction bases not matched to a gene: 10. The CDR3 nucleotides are TGTGCCAGCAGCCTCAGGACAGGGGGCGCGGGGGAGACCCAGTACTTC. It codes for CASSLRTGGAGETQYF.

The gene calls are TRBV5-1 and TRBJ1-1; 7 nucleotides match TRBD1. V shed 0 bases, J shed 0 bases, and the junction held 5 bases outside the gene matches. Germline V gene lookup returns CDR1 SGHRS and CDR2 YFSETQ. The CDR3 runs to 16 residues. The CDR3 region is CASSLVGGRLNTEAFF. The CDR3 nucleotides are TGCGCCAGCAGCTTGGTAGGGGGCCGGCTGAACACTGAAGCTTTCTTT.

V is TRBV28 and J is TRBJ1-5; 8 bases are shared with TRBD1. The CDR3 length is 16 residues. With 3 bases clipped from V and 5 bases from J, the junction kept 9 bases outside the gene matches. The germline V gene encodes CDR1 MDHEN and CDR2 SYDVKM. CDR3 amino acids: CASSFSATGAYQPQHF. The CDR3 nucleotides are TGTGCCAGCAGTTTTTCGGCGACAGGGGCTTATCAGCCCCAGCATTTT. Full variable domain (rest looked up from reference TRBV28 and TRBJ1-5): DVKVTQSSRYLVKRTGEKVFLECVQDMDHENMFWYRQDPGLGLRLIYFSYDVKMKEKGDIPEGYSVSREKKERFSLILESASTNQTSMYLCASSFSATGAYQPQHFGDGTRLSIL.

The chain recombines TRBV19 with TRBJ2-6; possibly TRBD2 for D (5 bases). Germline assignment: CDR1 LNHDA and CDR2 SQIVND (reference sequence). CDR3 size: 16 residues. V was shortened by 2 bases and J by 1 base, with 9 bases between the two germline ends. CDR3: CASSISPGSGANVLTF. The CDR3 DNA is TGTGCCAGTAGTATAAGCCCGGGATCTGGGGCCAACGTCCTGACTTTC.

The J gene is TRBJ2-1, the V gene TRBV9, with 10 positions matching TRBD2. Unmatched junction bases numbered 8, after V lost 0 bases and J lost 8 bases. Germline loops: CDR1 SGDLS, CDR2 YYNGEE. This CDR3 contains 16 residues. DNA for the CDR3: TGTGCCAGCAGCGTAGGGAATAGCGGGGGGTGGGATGAGCAGTTCTTC. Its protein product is CASSVGNSGGWDEQFF.

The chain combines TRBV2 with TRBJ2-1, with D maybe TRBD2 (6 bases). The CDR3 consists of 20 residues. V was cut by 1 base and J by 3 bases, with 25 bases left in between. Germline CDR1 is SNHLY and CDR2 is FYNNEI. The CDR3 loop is CASSEGWGDPSHQHYNEQFF. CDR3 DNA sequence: TGTGCCAGCAGTGAAGGGTGGGGGGACCCAAGCCACCAACACTACAATGAGCAGTTCTTC.

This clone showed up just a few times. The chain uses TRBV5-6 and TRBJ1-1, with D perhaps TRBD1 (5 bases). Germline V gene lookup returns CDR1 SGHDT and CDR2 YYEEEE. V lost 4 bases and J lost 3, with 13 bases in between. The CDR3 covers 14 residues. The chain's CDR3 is CASSAMTDYTEAFF. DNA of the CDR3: TGTGCCAGCAGCGCGATGACAGACTACACTGAAGCTTTCTTT.

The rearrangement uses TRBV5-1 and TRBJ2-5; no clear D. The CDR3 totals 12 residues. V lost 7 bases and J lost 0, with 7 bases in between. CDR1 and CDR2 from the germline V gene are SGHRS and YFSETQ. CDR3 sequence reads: CASRRDQETQYF. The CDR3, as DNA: TGCGCCAGCCGCCGGGACCAAGAGACCCAGTACTTC.

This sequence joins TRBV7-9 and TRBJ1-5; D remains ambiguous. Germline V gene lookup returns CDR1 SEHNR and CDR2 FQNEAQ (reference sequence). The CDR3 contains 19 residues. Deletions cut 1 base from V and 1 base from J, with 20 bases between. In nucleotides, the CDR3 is TGTGCCAGCAGCTTAGGGGGAGGGTTGTTCCGGGAGAGCAATCAGCCCCAGCATTTT. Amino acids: CASSLGGGLFRESNQPQHF. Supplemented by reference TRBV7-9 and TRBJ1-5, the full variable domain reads DTGVSQNPRHKITKRGQNVTFRCDPISEHNRLYWYRQTLGQGPEFLTYFQNEAQLEKSRLLSDRFSAERPKGSFSTLEIQRTEQGDSAMYLCASSLGGGLFRESNQPQHFGDGTRLSIL.

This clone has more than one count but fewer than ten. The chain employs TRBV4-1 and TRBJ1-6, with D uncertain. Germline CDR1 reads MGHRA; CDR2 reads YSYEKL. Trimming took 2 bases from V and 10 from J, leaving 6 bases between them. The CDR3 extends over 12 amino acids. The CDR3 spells CASSQTESPLHF. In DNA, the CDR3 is TGCGCCAGCAGCCAAACGGAGTCACCCCTCCACTTT.